This TCR beta chain was found in a study of T cells in Graves' hyperthyroidism and ophthalmopathy (dated by TCRdb to the late 2010s). In terms of the full investigation: Peripheral blood samples were taken at the time of initial diagnosis, prior to any treatment. TCR V-J signatures able to tell the groups apart were searched for in a discovery cohort of about a hundred patients, of whom about 40 had Graves' ophthalmopathy and roughly 58 had stable Graves' hyperthyroidism. Prospective prediction of ophthalmopathy was tested in an independent validation cohort of approximately 19 hyperthyroidism patients and some 17 patients who later progressed to ophthalmopathy. The 95 to 100 discovery patients were randomly divided into training and test sets at a 7:3 ratio. Thyroid tissue and blood T-cell repertoires from roughly six Graves' hyperthyroidism patients were also compared in the study. Once sampling was done, hyperthyroidism patients were given methimazole at a starting dose of 30 mg daily, whereas ophthalmopathy patients were given high-dose intravenous methylprednisolone. TCR Vbeta CDR3 sequencing of 130 to 150 peripheral blood samples (under 45 ophthalmopathy, 75 hyperthyroidism and around 17 progressor patients) is reported in the paper.

Amplification of TCR beta CDR3 regions was carried out from RNA transcripts. A first-round RT-PCR of the TCR CDR3 used the HTBI primer set with the Qiagen OneStep RT-PCR kit. Libraries were constructed in a second round of multiplex PCR, after which size selection and purification were carried out. Libraries were sequenced paired-end with 100 bp reads on an Illumina HiSeq2000. The study's processing was this. SOAPnuke was used to process the raw data, throwing out any read that contained adapters or uncalled bases, had a mean Phred below 15, or lacked an exact constant-primer or identifier match. High-quality paired reads were merged with COPE v1.2.5, and unique nucleotide sequences were defined as clonotypes. MiTCR v1.1 was used to align clonotypes to the IMGT TRBV, TRBD and TRBJ reference segments. The analysis included only V-J combinations with a frequency above 0.0001, which together covered roughly 99% of the repertoires. The TCS score was defined as the ratio of F50 (clonal expansion) to E x V (chaos), calculated using BLOSUM62-based TCRdist between CDR3 peptides within each V-J. Welch's t-statistics and random forest reduced 500 to 550 V-J features to 13, which were used in a naive Bayes classifier (R e1071). The raw public reads went through TCRdb reprocessing: fastp at Q25, MiXCR clone calling, in-frame beta chains kept. CDR3 protein duplicates are merged, each entry listing the most common genes and DNA. V and J calls and clone size were set by TCRdb, not the authors. For this sample there are about 560,000 distinct CDR3 sequences; 16% appear just once. The biggest ten clones account for 15% to 20% of the sample.

A note on this clonotype: Its specific antigen is unknown. Within one base of it there is no much larger clone, and no base qualities were kept.

General findings and caveats noted by the study authors: In validation, the model predicted progression to ophthalmopathy with approximately 71% sensitivity and approximately 78% specificity, a median of roughly seven months before onset. A model built on a 13 V-J signature distinguished ophthalmopathy from stable hyperthyroidism, reaching over 85% sensitivity and about 81% specificity in cross-validation and 80%/75% in testing. Most expanded thyroid clonotypes (frequency above 0.001) were also detected in blood, suggesting blood repertoires may reflect thyroid immune responses. No statistical method was used to set the sample size in advance, and investigators knew the group allocation.

The germline V gene sets CDR1 to SQVTM and CDR2 to ANQGSEA. Inclusive of the bounding cysteine and phenylalanine, the CDR3 is 17 residues long. Just the 51-base CDR3 DNA is kept, in frame starting at base 1. Trimming takes 7 bases off V and 1 base off J; junction bases not matched to a gene: 11. Graves' hyperthyroidism was defined as stable when no progression to ophthalmopathy occurred over 18 months of follow-up. Hyperthyroidism patients were aged 18 to 65 years and newly diagnosed, with disease duration of less than 2 months. The study excluded patients with uncontrolled infections, other autoimmune diseases, pregnancy or lactation. Diagnoses relied on clinical symptoms, serum thyroxine and TRAb, thyroid ultrasound and orbital computed tomography. PBMCs were separated from roughly 9.6 ml of fresh peripheral blood using Ficoll-Paque density gradient centrifugation. Total RNA was extracted using Trizol reagent, and RNA quality was assessed on an Agilent 2100 Bioanalyzer.

The chain was built from TRBV29-1 and TRBJ2-4, and 12 junction bases match TRBD1. Sequencing used blood. This TCR came from a woman between 18 and 29 years old with Graves' hyperthyroidism. The nucleotide sequence is TGCAGCGCCCTCCGGGACAGGGGGCCGGAGGCCAAAAACATTCAGTACTTC. Translated, it gives CSALRDRGPEAKNIQYF.